These 2 T cell receptor beta chains were sequenced from one sample in a study of response to subunit inactivated influenza vaccine. In TCRdb, the RT-PCR reads were re-called with MiXCR into one record per CDR3 protein. The sample shows over 650,000 distinct CDR3 sequences, less than 20% of them seen only once. Sample: PBMCs from blood, taken around 5 days after vaccination. Source of these receptors: a man aged 50-59 years who received an inactivated influenza vaccine.

The genes are TRBV18 and TRBJ2-7; D uncertain. With 3 bases removed from V and 7 bases from J, the gap between germline ends came to 7 bases. The V gene's germline CDR1 is KGHSH and CDR2 LQKENI. The CDR3 is 11 amino acids. The CDR3 region has the DNA TGTGCCAGCTCACCCGAAAAAGAGCAGTACTTC. This codes for CASSPEKEQYF.

This clonotype was observed a few times. The V and J genes are TRBV7-2 and TRBJ2-3; possible D gene TRBD2, 6 bases. Germline values: CDR1 SGHTA, CDR2 FQGNSA. Trimming cost V 0 bases and J 4 bases, with 23 bases left between them. The CDR3 extends over 19 amino acids. CDR3 sequence (DNA): TGTGCCAGCAGCTTAGCAGAGTTGCGGGGCCCTCGACGTCCAGATACGCAGTATTTT. This encodes CASSLAELRGPRRPDTQYF. Full variable domain (outside the CDR3, taken from reference TRBV7-2 and TRBJ2-3): GAGVSQSPSNKVTEKGKDVELRCDPISGHTALYWYRQSLGQGLEFLIYFQGNSAPDKSGLPSDRFSAERTGGSVSTLTIQRTQQEDSAVYLCASSLAELRGPRRPDTQYFGPGTRLTVL.